This T cell receptor (beta chain) came from a study of OX40 agonist ivuxolimab in advanced cancers. General study points: Certain nonresponders likewise exhibited a low normalized T-cell clonal expansion.

The CDR3 consists of 14 residues. Trimming took 0 bases from V and 5 from J, leaving 10 bases between them. The germline V gene encodes CDR1 SGHNT and CDR2 YYREEE (reference sequence). Some clones are missing from TCRdb's copy, which holds only in-frame ones; the method was immunoSEQ multiplex PCR. This table has some 86,000 clones, about 86% appearing once. This clone was found a few times. Its antigen is still unknown. This TCR was recovered from an adult with an advanced solid tumor such as melanoma, head and neck, liver or kidney cancer. The chain carries TRBV5-4 and TRBJ2-3; TRBD1 is a possible D gene (6 bases). Sequencing used CD4+ or CD8+ T cells sorted from blood, obtained in a trial of the OX40 agonist ivuxolimab. Here the CDR3 DNA reads TGTGCCAGCAGCTTGGCAGGGGCGAAAGATACGCAGTATTTT. Translated: CASSLAGAKDTQYF.